A selection of T cell receptor beta chains follows, all from one sample in a study of long-term antiretroviral therapy in people with HIV. TCRdb's copy holds only in-frame clones and misses some; the assay was immunoSEQ multiplex PCR. The sample consists of some 20,000 clones, roughly 84% of them appearing once. The material was unsorted PBMCs, obtained 0.9 years after starting antiretroviral therapy. The receptors were sampled from a young man with HIV. CDR3s leave out the opening cysteine and the closing phenylalanine or tryptophan. The size entry is marked missing in some rows and otherwise reads once, few, many or a size class.

TRBV7-3 . ASQGFTGELF
TRBV5-1 . ASSFTGLADTQY
TRBV6-5 . ASRLRDTGEKLF
TRBV11-2 . ASSLLEREKLF
TRBV7-6 . ASSTPTGVGFGALETQY
TRBV11-2 . ASSPGQGLAETQY
TRBV6-5 . ASSYGEGNEQF
TRBV9 . ASSARDSQETQY
TRBV7-8 . ASSPLGKHSNQPQH
TRBV28 . ASSRNSPLH
TRBV28 . ASSLYHQGRSPLH
TRBV5-4 once ASRLAGDTDTQY
TRBV6-1 . ASSDVGLNTEAF
TRBV6-5 . ASRRGVTYNSPLH
TRBV7-9 few ASSRTGTDGYT
TRBV5-8 . ASSGRGILNEQF
TRBV9 once ASQDRASEKLF
TRBV30 . AWSRGSYNEQF
TRBV5-5 . ASSLGDSHT
TRBV10-3 . AISVGDSSNYEQY
TRBV4-2 . ASSQDAVNEKLF
TRBV11-2 . ASSFGEPEAF
TRBV4-1 . ASSLMGLAGGPRLADTQY
TRBV6-1 . ASRRGGGGTDTQY
TRBV28 once ASRNGKGGTWNTEAF
TRBV7-9 . ASSLFGQAYGYT